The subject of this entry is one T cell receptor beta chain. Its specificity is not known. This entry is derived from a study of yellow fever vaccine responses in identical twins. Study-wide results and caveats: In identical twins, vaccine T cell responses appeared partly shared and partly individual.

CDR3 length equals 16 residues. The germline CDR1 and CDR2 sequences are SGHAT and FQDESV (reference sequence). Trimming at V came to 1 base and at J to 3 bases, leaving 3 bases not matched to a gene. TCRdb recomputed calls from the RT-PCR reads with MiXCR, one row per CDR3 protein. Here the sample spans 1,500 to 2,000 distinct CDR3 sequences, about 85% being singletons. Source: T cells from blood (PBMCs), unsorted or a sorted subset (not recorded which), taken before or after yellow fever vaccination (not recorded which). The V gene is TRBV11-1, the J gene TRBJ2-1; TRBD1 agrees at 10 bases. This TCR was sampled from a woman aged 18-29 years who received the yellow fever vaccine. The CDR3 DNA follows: TGTGCCAGCAGCTTAGGGACAGGGGGAAACTACAATGAGCAGTTCTTC. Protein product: CASSLGTGGNYNEQFF.